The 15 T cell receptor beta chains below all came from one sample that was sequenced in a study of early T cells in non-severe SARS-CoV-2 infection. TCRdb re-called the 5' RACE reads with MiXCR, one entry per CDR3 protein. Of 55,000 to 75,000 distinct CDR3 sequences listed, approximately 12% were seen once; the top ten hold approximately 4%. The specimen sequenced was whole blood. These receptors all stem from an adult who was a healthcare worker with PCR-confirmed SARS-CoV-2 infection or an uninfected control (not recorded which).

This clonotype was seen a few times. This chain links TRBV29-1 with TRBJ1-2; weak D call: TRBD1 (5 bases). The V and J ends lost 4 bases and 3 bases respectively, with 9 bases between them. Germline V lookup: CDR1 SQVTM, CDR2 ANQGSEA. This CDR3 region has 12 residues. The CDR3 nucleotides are TGCAGCGTTGGGGGGTCCGACTATGGCTACACCTTC. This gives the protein CSVGGSDYGYTF.

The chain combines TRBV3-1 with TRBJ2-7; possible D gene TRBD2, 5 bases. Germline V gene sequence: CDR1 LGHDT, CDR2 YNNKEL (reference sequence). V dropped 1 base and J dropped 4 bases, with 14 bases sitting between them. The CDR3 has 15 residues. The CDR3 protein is CASSQVADWAYEQYF. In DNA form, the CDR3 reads TGTGCCAGCAGCCAAGTGGCGGACTGGGCTTACGAGCAGTACTTC.

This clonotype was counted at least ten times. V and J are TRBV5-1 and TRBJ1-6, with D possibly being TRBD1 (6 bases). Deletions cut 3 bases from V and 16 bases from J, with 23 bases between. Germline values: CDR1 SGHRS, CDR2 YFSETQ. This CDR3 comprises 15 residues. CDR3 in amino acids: CASSSATGTNVELHF. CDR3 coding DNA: TGCGCCAGCAGCTCCGCTACCGGGACAAATGTTGAGCTCCACTTT.

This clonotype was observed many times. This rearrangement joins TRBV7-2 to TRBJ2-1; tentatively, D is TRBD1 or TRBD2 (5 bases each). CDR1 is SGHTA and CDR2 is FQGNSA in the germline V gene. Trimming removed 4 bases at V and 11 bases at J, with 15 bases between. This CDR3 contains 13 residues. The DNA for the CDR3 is TGTGCCAGCAGCTCCCTGGGGCGGGCCCAGCAGTTCTTC. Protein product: CASSSLGRAQQFF.

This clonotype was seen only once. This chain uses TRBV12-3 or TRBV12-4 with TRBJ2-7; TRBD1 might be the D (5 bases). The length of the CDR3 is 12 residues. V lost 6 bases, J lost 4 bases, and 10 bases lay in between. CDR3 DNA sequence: TGTGCCAGCAGCAGGGCAGGGTACGAGCAGTACTTC. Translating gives CASSRAGYEQYF.

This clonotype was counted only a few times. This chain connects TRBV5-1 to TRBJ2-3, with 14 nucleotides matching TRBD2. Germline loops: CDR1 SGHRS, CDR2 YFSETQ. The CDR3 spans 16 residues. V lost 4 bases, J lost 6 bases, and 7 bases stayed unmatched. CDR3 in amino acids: CASSQTSGRAFDTQYF. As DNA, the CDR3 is TGCGCCAGCAGCCAGACTAGCGGGAGGGCCTTTGATACGCAGTATTTT.

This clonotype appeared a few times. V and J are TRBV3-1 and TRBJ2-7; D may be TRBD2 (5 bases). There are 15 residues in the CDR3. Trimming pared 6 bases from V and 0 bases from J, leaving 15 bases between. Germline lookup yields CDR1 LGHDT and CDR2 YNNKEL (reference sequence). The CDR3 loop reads CASSNEGSHSYEQYF. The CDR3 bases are TGTGCCAGCAGTAACGAGGGTAGCCACTCCTACGAGCAGTACTTC.

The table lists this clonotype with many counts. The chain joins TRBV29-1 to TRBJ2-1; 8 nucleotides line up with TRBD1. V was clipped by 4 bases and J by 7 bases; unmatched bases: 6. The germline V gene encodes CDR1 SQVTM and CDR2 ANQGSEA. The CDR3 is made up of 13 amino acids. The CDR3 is CSVVPRTGNEQFF. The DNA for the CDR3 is TGCAGCGTTGTACCACGGACAGGGAATGAGCAGTTCTTC.

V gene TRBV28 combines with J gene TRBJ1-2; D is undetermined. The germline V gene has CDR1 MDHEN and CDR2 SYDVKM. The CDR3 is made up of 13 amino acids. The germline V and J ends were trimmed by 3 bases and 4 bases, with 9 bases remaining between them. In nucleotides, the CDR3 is TGTGCCAGCAGTTTGGCGACCTTCTATGGCTACACCTTC. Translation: CASSLATFYGYTF.

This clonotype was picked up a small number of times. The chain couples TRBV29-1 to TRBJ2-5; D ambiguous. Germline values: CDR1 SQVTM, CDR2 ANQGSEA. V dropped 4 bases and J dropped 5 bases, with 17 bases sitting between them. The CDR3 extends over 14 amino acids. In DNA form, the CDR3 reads TGCAGCGTTGCGGGCCCATCCGGGCGGGAGACCCAGTACTTC. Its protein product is CSVAGPSGRETQYF.

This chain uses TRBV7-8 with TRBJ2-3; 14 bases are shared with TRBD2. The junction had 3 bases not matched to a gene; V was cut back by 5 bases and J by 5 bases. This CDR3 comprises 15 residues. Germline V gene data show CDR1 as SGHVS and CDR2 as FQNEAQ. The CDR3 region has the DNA TGTGCCAGCAGCCAGACTAGCGGGAGGGTAGATACGCAGTATTTT. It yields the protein CASSQTSGRVDTQYF.

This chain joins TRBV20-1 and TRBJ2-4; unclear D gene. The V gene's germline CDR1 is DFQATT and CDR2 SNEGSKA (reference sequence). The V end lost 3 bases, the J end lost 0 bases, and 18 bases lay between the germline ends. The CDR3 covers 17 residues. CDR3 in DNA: TGCAGTGCTAGTTGGCCCGACTTACTCCTAGCCAAAAACATTCAGTACTTC. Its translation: CSASWPDLLLAKNIQYF.

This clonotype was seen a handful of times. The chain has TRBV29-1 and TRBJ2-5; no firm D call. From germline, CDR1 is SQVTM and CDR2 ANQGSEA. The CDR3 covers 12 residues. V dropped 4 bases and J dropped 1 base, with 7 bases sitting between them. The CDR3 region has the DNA TGCAGCGTTGCGGGTATCCAAGAGACCCAGTACTTC. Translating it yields CSVAGIQETQYF.

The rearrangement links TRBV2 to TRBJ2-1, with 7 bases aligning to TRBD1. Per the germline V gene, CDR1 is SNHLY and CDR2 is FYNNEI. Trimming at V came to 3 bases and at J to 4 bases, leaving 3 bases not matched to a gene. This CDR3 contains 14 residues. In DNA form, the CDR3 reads TGTGCCAGCAGTGATCAGGGGGAATACAATGAGCAGTTCTTC. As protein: CASSDQGEYNEQFF.

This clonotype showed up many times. The CDR3 is CASSLTTHPLETQYF. The CDR3 DNA is TGTGCCAGCAGTTTAACTACCCACCCGTTGGAGACCCAGTACTTC. This chain links TRBV27 with TRBJ2-5; no reliable D call. Germline V gene data show CDR1 as MNHEY and CDR2 as SMNVEV (reference sequence). Between the trimmed V and J ends, which lost 2 bases and 5 bases, there was a span of 15 bases. This CDR3 has 15 residues.